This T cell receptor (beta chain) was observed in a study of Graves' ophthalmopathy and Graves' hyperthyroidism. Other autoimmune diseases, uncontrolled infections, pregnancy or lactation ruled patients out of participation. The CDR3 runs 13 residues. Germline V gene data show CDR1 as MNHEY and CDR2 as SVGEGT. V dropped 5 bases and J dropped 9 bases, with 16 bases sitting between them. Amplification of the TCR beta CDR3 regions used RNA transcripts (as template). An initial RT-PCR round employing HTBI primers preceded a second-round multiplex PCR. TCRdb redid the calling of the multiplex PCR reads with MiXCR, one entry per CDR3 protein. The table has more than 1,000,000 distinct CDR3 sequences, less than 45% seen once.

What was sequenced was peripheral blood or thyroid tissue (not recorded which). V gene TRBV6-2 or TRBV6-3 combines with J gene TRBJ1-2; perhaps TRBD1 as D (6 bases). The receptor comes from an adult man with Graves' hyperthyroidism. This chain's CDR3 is CASSPDSLWSYTF. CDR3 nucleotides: TGTGCCAGCAGTCCGGACAGCCTATGGAGCTACACCTTC.